One sample yielded the 19 T cell receptor beta chains listed below, sequenced in a study of cytomegalovirus exposure and HLA in healthy donors. PCR used 60 Vbeta primers and 13 Jbeta primers. The method was immunoSEQ multiplex PCR; TCRdb's version includes in-frame clones alone and lacks a portion of them. The data hold approximately 190,000 clones, with about 86% observed a single time. The specimen was PBMCs. All receptors come from a man between 35 and 55 years old in good health and CMV-seropositive.

Here the CDR3 reads CAWTNSYGYTF. The DNA of the CDR3 is TGTGCCTGGACCAACAGCTATGGCTACACCTTC. The J gene is TRBJ1-2, the V gene TRBV30, with D uncertain. This CDR3 contains 11 residues. Germline CDR1 reads GTSNPN; CDR2 reads SVGIG (reference sequence). V was pared by 4 bases and J by 4 bases, with 7 bases between.

This clone was detected only once. This sequence joins TRBV4-3 and TRBJ2-1; 7 positions agree with TRBD1. CDR3 length: 16 amino acids. Trimming removed 5 bases from V and 3 bases from J; junction bases left unmatched: 10. Per the germline V gene, CDR1 is LGHNA and CDR2 is YSLEER. The CDR3 DNA follows: TGCGCCAGCAGCGAACGCCTCCGGGACAGCTACAATGAGCAGTTCTTC. Translation: CASSERLRDSYNEQFF.

This clone showed up just a few times. The V gene is TRBV19, the J gene TRBJ2-1; 7 bases are a match to TRBD2. There are 14 residues in the CDR3. Germline-derived CDR1 and CDR2 are LNHDA and SQIVND (reference sequence). V lost 4 bases and J lost 7; bases outside the gene matches: 7. The CDR3 protein is CASSRGGSVNEQFF. The CDR3 DNA is TGTGCCAGTAGTAGAGGCGGGAGTGTAAATGAGCAGTTCTTC. The complete variable domain, with remaining parts taken from reference TRBV19 and TRBJ2-1, reads DGGITQSPKYLFRKEGQNVTLSCEQNLNHDAMYWYRQDPGQGLRLIYYSQIVNDFQKGDIAEGYSVSREKKESFPLTVTSAQKNPTAFYLCASSRGGSVNEQFFGPGTRLTVL.

DNA for the CDR3: TGTGCCAGCAGCTCTTCGAGCGGTCAGCCCCAGCATTTT. This gives the protein CASSSSSGQPQHF. The chain is built from TRBV7-3 and TRBJ1-5; D not certain. CDR1 is SGHTA and CDR2 is FQGTGA in the germline V gene. Trimming stripped 4 bases from V and 6 bases from J, with 10 bases between. This CDR3 has 13 amino acids.

This chain links TRBV28 with TRBJ2-1, with 9 bases aligning to TRBD2. Germline V gene data show CDR1 as MDHEN and CDR2 as SYDVKM. Trimming took 6 bases from V and 4 from J; bases not matched to a gene: 19. This CDR3 contains 19 residues. The CDR3 protein is CASSIFTDSGSDVYNEQFF. CDR3 nucleotide sequence: TGTGCCAGCAGCATTTTTACCGATAGCGGGAGTGATGTATACAATGAGCAGTTCTTC.

This clone appeared a single time. V and J are TRBV5-4 and TRBJ2-7; maybe TRBD2 (6 bases). CDR1 and CDR2 (germline): SGHNT, YYREEE (reference sequence). This CDR3 has 15 residues. Trimming removed 5 bases at V and 0 bases at J, with 15 bases between. CDR3 protein: CASSTYGGYSYEQYF. CDR3 sequence (DNA): TGTGCCAGCAGTACCTATGGGGGGTACTCCTACGAGCAGTACTTC. The complete variable domain, with remaining parts taken from reference TRBV5-4 and TRBJ2-7, reads ETGVTQSPTHLIKTRGQQVTLRCSSQSGHNTVSWYQQALGQGPQFIFQYYREEENGRGNFPPRFSGLQFPNYSSELNVNALELDDSALYLCASSTYGGYSYEQYFGPGTRLTVT.

The sample holds one count of this clone. V usage is TRBV9 and J usage is TRBJ1-1, with D perhaps TRBD1 (6 bases). The CDR3 is 14 residues long. Trimming pared 7 bases from V and 1 base from J, leaving 14 bases between. Germline V gene sequence: CDR1 SGDLS, CDR2 YYNGEE. The CDR3 nucleotides read TGTGCCAGCGGGGGGGCAGGGACGAACACTGAAGCTTTCTTT. Translating gives CASGGAGTNTEAFF.

The chain couples TRBV6-5 to TRBJ2-5, with 8 bases aligning to TRBD2. The J call may be wrong; the DNA end is better matched by TRBJ2-7. The CDR3 loop spans 15 amino acids. Germline lookup yields CDR1 MNHEY and CDR2 SVGAGI. This CDR3 is CASSLTPGLALEQYF. In DNA form, the CDR3 reads TGTGCCAGCAGTCTAACCCCAGGACTAGCTCTCGAGCAGTACTTC.

CDR3 loop: CACNRDSNSPLHF. CDR3 DNA sequence: TGTGCCTGTAACCGGGACAGCAATTCACCCCTCCACTTT. The chain employs TRBV30 and TRBJ1-6, with 7 bases lining up with TRBD1. V shed 6 bases, J shed 7 bases, and the junction held 6 bases outside the gene matches. This CDR3 is 13 amino acids long. Germline values: CDR1 GTSNPN, CDR2 SVGIG (reference sequence).

The chain uses TRBV28 and TRBJ1-4, with D possibly matching TRBD1 (5 bases). Trimming cost V 0 bases and J 7 bases, with 12 bases left between them. In germline, CDR1 is MDHEN, CDR2 SYDVKM. This CDR3 has 15 amino acids. The DNA for the CDR3 is TGTGCCAGCAGTTTATGGGGGGAGGCAGCTGAAAAACTGTTTTTT. It codes for CASSLWGEAAEKLFF.

The chain is built from TRBV6-1 and TRBJ2-7; D is perhaps TRBD1 (5 bases). The CDR3 consists of 14 residues. With 6 bases removed from V and 2 bases from J, the gap between germline ends came to 14 bases. Germline CDR1 reads MNHNS; CDR2 reads SASEGT. Here the CDR3 DNA reads TGTGCCAGCAGCGCCTGGGGCAGCCCCTACGAGCAGTACTTC. This gives the protein CASSAWGSPYEQYF.

V usage is TRBV20-1 and J usage is TRBJ1-1; D unresolved. The CDR3 consists of 11 residues. V was clipped by 4 bases and J by 5 bases, with 8 bases between them. CDR1 and CDR2 (germline): DFQATT, SNEGSKA (reference sequence). CDR3: CSAKRETEAFF. CDR3 bases: TGCAGTGCTAAGAGAGAAACTGAAGCTTTCTTT.

The chain joins TRBV10-1 to TRBJ2-1; 10 bases line up with TRBD2. The J segment lost 5 bases and the V segment lost 2 bases, leaving 6 bases of the junction unmatched. The CDR3 extends over 16 amino acids. Germline V gene data show CDR1 as WNHNN and CDR2 as SYGVQD (reference sequence). The CDR3 region is CASSELAGVPNNEQFF. The CDR3 DNA reads as TGCGCCAGCAGTGAGCTAGCGGGAGTCCCCAACAATGAGCAGTTCTTC.

The V gene is TRBV28, the J gene TRBJ2-1; D call uncertain. V shed 7 bases and J shed 0 bases, with 10 bases lying between them. The germline gives CDR1 MDHEN, CDR2 SYDVKM. The CDR3 length is 14 residues. The CDR3 spells CASTLPGSYNEQFF. The CDR3 DNA reads TGTGCCAGCACTCTACCGGGCTCCTACAATGAGCAGTTCTTC.

The chain links TRBV2 to TRBJ2-2; TRBD1 aligns across 9 bases. The V gene's germline CDR1 is SNHLY and CDR2 FYNNEI. V shed 6 bases and J 4 bases; nucleotides not matched to a gene: 6. This CDR3 region has 15 residues. Here the CDR3 DNA reads TGTGCCAGCAGGGGACAGGGTTCGGGCACCGGGGAGCTGTTTTTT. It specifies CASRGQGSGTGELFF.

The chain recombines TRBV9 with TRBJ1-3; D remains ambiguous. CDR3 length equals 17 residues. Germline V CDR1 and CDR2: SGDLS, YYNGEE. Trimming stripped 1 base from V and 0 bases from J, with 14 bases between. CDR3 sequence (DNA): TGTGCCAGCAGCGTATCCGCGGACGGGATCTCTGGAAACACCATATATTTT. It yields the protein CASSVSADGISGNTIYF.

As concerns this clone: Relative to the germline gene, one junction end is altered; a read error may explain this. V usage is TRBV27 and J usage is TRBJ2-6, with D maybe TRBD1 (5 bases). This CDR3 is 13 amino acids long. Germline CDR1 MNHEY, CDR2 SMNVEV (reference sequence). CDR3 DNA: TGTGCCAGCAGTTTTGATGGGGCCAACGGCCTGACTTTC. It specifies CASSFDGANGLTF.

The rearrangement joins TRBV5-6 to TRBJ2-1; no firm D call. Trimming took off 6 bases at V and 5 bases at J, with 18 bases between the two ends. From germline, CDR1 is SGHDT and CDR2 YYEEEE. The CDR3 runs to 15 residues. The CDR3 DNA follows: TGTGCCAGCATCCCGCTAGGTGGAGAGAACAATGAGCAGTTCTTC. This translates into CASIPLGGENNEQFF.

The rearrangement joins TRBV5-6 to TRBJ2-7, with TRBD1 as a possible D gene (5 bases). Between the trimmed V and J ends, which lost 3 bases and 6 bases, there was a span of 13 bases. Germline V gives CDR1 SGHDT, CDR2 YYEEEE. The CDR3 length is 13 residues. The CDR3 reads CASSSGRGAEQYF. DNA of the CDR3: TGTGCCAGCAGCTCCGGGCGTGGGGCCGAGCAGTACTTC.